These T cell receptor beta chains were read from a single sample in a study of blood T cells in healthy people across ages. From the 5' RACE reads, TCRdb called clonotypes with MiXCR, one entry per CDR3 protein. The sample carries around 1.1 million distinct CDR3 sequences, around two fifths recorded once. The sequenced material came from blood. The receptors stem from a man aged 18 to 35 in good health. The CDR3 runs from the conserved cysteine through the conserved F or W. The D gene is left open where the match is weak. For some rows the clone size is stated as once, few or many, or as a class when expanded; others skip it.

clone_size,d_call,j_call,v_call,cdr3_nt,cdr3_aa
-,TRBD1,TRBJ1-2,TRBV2,TGTGCCAGCACCAGGGGGACAGGTGATAACTATGGCTACACCTTC,CASTRGTGDNYGYTF
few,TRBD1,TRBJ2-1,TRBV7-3,TGTGCCAGCAGCTTAATGAGGGGACAGGGAGCAAATGAGCAGTTCTTC,CASSLMRGQGANEQFF
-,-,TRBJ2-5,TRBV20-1,TGCAGTGCTGCCGAACTGACTGGGATAGAGACCCAGTACTTC,CSAAELTGIETQYF
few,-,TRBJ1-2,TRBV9,TGTGCCAGCAGCGTAGGGCAGGATCCTAACTATGGCTACACCTTC,CASSVGQDPNYGYTF
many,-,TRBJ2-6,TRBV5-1,TGCGCCAGCAGCTTTGAATACGGGGCCAACGTCCTGACTTTC,CASSFEYGANVLTF
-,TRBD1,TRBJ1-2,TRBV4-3,TGCGCCAGCAGCCAAGAAAGGGGGACAGGTTTGAGATATGGCTACACCTTC,CASSQERGTGLRYGYTF
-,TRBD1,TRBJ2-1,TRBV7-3,TGTGCCAGCAGCCCCTCCGGGACAGGGGAAAACAATGAGCAGTTCTTC,CASSPSGTGENNEQFF
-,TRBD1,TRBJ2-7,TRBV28,TGTGCCAGCAGTTCCACCGGGACAGGGGGCGAGCAGTACTTC,CASSSTGTGGEQYF
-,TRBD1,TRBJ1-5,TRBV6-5,TGTGCCAACAGTTACTCGACAGGGGGACAGCCCCAGCATTTT,CANSYSTGGQPQHF
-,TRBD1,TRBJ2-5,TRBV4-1,TGCGCCAGCAGCCGATTAGGACAGGGGAGAGAGACCCAGTACTTC,CASSRLGQGRETQYF
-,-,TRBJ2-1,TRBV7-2,TGTGCCAGCAGCTCCTTTCCAGACGGAGAATACAATGAGCAGTTCTTC,CASSSFPDGEYNEQFF
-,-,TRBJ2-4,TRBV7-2,TGTGCCAGCAGCTTAGATGGATCCAAAAACATTCAGTACTTC,CASSLDGSKNIQYF
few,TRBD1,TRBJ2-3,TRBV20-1,TGCAGTGCCCTAACCAGGACAGGGGGATGGGGCACAGATACGCAGTATTTT,CSALTRTGGWGTDTQYF
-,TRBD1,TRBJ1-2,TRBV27,TGTGCCAGCAGGCGACAGGGGGAAAACTATGGCTACACCTTC,CASRRQGENYGYTF
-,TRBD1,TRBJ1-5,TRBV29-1,TGCAGCGCCCGGACAGGAACCAATCAGCCCCAGCATTTT,CSARTGTNQPQHF
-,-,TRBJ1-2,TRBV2,TGTGCCAGCAGTGAAGCGCGGGACCCCTACTATGGCTACACCTTC,CASSEARDPYYGYTF
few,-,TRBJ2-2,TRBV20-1,TGCGGATGTGGACGGGGGGCCTCGAACACCGGGGAGCTGTTTTTT,CGCGRGASNTGELFF
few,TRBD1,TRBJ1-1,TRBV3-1,TGTGCCAGCAGTAATACCGGGACAGTGAACACTGAAGCTTTCTTT,CASSNTGTVNTEAFF
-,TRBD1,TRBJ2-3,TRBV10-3,TGTGCCATCAGTGAGTCTCAGGACAGGGGGCGCGGTACGCAGTATTTT,CAISESQDRGRGTQYF
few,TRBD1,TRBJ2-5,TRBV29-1,TGCAGCGTTGACCTAGGGGGCGGTGAGCAGTACTTC,CSVDLGGGEQYF
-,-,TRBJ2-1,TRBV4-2,TGTGCCAGCAGCCCCGCCGGGACGGCTTACAATGAGCAGTTCTTC,CASSPAGTAYNEQFF
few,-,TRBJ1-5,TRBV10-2,TGCGCCAGCAGTGAGGCAGAAAGCAATCAGCCCCAGCATTTT,CASSEAESNQPQHF
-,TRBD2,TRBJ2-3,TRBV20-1,TGCAGTGCTAGAGGTACTAGCGGGGTTTCAGATACGCAGTATTTT,CSARGTSGVSDTQYF
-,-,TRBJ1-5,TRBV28,TGTGCCAGCAGGTATGGCAATCAGCCCCAGCATTTT,CASRYGNQPQHF
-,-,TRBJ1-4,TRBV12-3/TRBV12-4,TGTACCAGCAGCCCCTGGCAGACCCGGGAGAGGGGCAGTATCTGGGAAAAACTGTTTTTT,CTSSPWQTRERGSIWEKLFF
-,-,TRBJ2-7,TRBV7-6,TGTGCCAGCAGCCCTCGGGTCTCCTACGAGCAGTACTTC,CASSPRVSYEQYF
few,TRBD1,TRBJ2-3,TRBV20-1,TGCAGTGCTAGAGACCCGGGACAGGGGACCACAGATACGCAGTATTTT,CSARDPGQGTTDTQYF
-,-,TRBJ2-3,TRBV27,TGTGCCAGCAGTTTAAACGGCGGGGAGGCAGATACGCAGTATTTT,CASSLNGGEADTQYF
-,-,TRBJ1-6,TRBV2,TGTGCCAGCAGTGAGACTATTAATTCACCCCTCCACTTT,CASSETINSPLHF
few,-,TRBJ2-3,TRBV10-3,TGTGCCATCAGGGACCCCACGAAAAGCACAGATACGCAGTATTTT,CAIRDPTKSTDTQYF
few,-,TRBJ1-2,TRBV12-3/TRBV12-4,TGTGCCAGCAGTTTACAGGGGTACCACTATGGCTACACCTTC,CASSLQGYHYGYTF
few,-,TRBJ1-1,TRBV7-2,TGTGCCAGTAGGGCGGATTTGAACACTGAAGCTTTCTTT,CASRADLNTEAFF
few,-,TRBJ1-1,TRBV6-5,TGTGCCAGCAGTTACGGCAGGGGAGGGGGCACTGAAGCTTTCTTT,CASSYGRGGGTEAFF
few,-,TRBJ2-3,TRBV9,TGTGCCAGCAGCGTAGGGGCTGTAGGTGGTGTCGACACAGATACGCAGTATTTT,CASSVGAVGGVDTDTQYF
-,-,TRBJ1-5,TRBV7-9,TGTGCCAGCAGCTCCTCGGATGGCAATCAGCCCCAGCATTTT,CASSSSDGNQPQHF
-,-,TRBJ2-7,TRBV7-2,TGTGCCAGCAGCTTAATAACTATCAGTTACGAGCAGTACTTC,CASSLITISYEQYF
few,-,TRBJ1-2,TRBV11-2,TGTGCCAGCAGCTTAGGTGGGGGCTCTAACTATGGCTACACCTTC,CASSLGGGSNYGYTF